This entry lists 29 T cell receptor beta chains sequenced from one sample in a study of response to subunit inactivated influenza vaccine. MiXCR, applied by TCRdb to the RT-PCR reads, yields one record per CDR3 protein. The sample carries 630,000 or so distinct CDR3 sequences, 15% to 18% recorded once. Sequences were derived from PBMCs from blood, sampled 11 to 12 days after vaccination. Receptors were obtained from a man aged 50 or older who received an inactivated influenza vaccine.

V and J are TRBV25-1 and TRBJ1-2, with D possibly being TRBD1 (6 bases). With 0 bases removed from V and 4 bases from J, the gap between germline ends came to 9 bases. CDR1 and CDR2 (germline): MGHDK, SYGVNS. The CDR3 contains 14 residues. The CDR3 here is CASSEYRGGYGYTF. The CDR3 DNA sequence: TGTGCCAGCAGTGAATACAGGGGAGGCTATGGCTACACCTTC.

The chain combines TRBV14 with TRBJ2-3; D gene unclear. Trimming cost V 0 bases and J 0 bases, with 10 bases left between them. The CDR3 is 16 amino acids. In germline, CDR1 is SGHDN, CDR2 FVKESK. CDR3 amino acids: CASSQDPGFSTDTQYF. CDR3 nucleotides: TGTGCCAGCAGCCAAGATCCCGGGTTTAGCACAGATACGCAGTATTTT.

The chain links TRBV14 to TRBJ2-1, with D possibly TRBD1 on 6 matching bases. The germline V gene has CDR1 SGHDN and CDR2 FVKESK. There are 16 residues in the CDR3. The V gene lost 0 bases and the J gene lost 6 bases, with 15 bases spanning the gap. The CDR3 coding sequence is TGTGCCAGCAGCCAAGACTACCTTGTAGGGGGCAATGAGCAGTTCTTC. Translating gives CASSQDYLVGGNEQFF.

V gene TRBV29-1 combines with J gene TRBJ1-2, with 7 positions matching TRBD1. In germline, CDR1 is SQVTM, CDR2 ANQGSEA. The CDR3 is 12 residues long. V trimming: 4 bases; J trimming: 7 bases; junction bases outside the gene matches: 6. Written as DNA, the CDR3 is TGCAGCGTTGGACAGGGAAGAATTGGCTACACCTTC. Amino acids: CSVGQGRIGYTF.

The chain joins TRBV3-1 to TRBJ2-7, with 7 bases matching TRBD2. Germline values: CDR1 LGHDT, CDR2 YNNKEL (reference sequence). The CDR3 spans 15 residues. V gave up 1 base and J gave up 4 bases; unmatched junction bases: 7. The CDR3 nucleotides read TGTGCCAGCAGCCAAGCAGGGAGGGGCAGTTACGAGCAGTACTTC. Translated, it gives CASSQAGRGSYEQYF.

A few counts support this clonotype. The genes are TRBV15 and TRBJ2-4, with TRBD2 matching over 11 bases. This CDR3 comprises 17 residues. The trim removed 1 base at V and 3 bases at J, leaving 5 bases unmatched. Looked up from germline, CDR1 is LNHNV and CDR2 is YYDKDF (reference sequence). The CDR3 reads CATSRVTSGIFKNIQYF. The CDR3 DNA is TGTGCCACCAGCAGAGTGACTAGCGGGATCTTCAAAAACATTCAGTACTTC.

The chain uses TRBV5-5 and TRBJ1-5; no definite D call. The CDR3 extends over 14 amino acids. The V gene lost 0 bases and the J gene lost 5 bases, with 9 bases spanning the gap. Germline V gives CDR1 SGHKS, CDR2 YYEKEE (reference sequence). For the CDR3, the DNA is TGTGCCAGCAGCTTGGAAGGGAGCGATCAGCCCCAGCATTTT. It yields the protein CASSLEGSDQPQHF.

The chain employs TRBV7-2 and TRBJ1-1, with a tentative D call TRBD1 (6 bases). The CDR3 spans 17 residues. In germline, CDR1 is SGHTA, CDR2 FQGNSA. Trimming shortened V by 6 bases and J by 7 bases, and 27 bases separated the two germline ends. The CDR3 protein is CASRLGGGRWALGEAFF. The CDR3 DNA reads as TGTGCCAGCAGGCTAGGGGGGGGACGGTGGGCTTTGGGTGAAGCTTTCTTT.

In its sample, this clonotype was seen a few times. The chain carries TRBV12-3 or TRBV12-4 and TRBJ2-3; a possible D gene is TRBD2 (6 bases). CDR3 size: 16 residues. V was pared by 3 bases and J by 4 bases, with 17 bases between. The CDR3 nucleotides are TGTGCCAGCAGTTTCACAGGCGGGGAGAGTTCAGATACGCAGTATTTT. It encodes CASSFTGGESSDTQYF.

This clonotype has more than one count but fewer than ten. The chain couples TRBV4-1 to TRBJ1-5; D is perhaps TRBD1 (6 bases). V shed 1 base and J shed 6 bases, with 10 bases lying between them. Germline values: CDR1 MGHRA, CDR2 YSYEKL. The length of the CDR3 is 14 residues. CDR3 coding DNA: TGCGCCAGCAGCCAAGGTCGGGGGCTTCAGCCCCAGCATTTT. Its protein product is CASSQGRGLQPQHF.

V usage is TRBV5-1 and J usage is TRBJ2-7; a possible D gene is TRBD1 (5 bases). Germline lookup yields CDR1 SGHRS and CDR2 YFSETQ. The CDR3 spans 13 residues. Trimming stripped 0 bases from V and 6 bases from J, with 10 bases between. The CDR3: CASSLAVGPEQYF. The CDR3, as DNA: TGCGCCAGCAGCTTGGCGGTGGGGCCCGAGCAGTACTTC.

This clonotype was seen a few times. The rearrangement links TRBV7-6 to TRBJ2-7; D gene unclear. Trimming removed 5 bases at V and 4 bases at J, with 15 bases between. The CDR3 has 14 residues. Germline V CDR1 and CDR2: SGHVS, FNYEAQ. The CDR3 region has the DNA TGTGCCAGCAGCAGCGTTGTCGACTCTTACGAGCAGTACTTC. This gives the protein CASSSVVDSYEQYF.

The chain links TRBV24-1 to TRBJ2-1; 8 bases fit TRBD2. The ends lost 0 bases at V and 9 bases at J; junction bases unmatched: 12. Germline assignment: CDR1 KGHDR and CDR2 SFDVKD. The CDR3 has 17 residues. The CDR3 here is CATSDLRSGRTSTEQFF. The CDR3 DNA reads TGTGCCACCAGTGATTTGAGAAGCGGGAGAACTTCAACTGAGCAGTTCTTC.

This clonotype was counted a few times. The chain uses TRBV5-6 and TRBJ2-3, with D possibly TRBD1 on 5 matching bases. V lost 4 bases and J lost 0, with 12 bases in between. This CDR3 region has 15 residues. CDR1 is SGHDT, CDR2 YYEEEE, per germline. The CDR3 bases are TGTGCCAGCAGCCTCAGACAGCTTAGCACAGATACGCAGTATTTT. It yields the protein CASSLRQLSTDTQYF.

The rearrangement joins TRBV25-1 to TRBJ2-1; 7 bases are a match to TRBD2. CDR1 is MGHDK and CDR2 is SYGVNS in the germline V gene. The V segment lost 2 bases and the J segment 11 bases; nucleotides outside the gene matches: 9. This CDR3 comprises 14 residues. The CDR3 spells CASSEVGASGKQFF. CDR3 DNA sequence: TGTGCCAGCAGTGAAGTAGGGGCTAGCGGTAAGCAGTTCTTC.

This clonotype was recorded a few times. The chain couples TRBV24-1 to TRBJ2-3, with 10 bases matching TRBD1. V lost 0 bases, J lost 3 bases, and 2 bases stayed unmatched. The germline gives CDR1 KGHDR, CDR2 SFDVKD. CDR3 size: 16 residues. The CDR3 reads CATSDLGDRGTDTQYF. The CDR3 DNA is TGTGCCACCAGTGATTTGGGGGACAGGGGTACAGATACGCAGTATTTT.

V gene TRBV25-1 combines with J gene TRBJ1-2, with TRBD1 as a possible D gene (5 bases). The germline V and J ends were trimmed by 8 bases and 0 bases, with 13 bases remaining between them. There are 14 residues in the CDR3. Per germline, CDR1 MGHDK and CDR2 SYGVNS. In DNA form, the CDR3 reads TGTGCCAGCTCGGGACGGGGTACTAACTATGGCTACACCTTC. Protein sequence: CASSGRGTNYGYTF.

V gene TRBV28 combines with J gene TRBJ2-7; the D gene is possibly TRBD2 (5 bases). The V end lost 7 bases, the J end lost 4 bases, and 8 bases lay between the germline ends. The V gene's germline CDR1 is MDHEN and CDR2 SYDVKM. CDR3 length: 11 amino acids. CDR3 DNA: TGTGCCAGCAAAAGGAGGTACGAGCAGTACTTC. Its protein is CASKRRYEQYF.

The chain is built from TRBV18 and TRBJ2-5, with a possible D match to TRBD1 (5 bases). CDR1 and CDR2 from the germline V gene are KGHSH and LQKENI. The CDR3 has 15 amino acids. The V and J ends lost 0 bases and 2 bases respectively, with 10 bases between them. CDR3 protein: CASSPPVGVQETQYF. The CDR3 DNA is TGTGCCAGCTCACCACCGGTAGGGGTGCAAGAGACCCAGTACTTC.

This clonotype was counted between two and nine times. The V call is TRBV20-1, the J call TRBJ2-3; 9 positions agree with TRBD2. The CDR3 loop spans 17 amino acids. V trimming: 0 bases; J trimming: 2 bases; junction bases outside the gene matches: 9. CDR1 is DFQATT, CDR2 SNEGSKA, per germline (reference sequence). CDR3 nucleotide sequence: TGCAGTGCTAGAGATGCGAGGAGCGGGGGGCCCACAGATACGCAGTATTTT. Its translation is CSARDARSGGPTDTQYF.

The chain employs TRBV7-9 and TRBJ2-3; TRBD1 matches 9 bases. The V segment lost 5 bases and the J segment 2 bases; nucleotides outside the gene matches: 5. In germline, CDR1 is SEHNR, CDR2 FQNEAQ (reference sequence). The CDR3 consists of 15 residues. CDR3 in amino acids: CASSHRDRDTDTQYF. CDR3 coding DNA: TGTGCCAGCAGCCACCGGGACAGGGACACAGATACGCAGTATTTT.

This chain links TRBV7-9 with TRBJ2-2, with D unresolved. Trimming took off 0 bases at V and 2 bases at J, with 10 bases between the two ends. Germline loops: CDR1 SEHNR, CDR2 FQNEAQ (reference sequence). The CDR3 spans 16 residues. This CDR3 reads CASSLAPGDNTGELFF. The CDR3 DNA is TGTGCCAGCAGCTTAGCCCCAGGTGATAACACCGGGGAGCTGTTTTTT.

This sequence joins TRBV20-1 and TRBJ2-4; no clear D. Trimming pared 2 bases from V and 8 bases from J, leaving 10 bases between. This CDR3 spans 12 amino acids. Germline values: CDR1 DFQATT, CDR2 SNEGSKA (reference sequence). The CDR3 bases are TGCAGTGCTAGACCCAGCGTAGACATTCAGTACTTC. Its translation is CSARPSVDIQYF.

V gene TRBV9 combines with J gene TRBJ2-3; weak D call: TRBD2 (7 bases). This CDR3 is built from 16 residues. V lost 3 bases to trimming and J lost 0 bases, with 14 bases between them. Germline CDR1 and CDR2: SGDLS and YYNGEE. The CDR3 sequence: CASSGGGGTSTDTQYF. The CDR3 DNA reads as TGTGCCAGCAGCGGAGGCGGGGGCACTAGCACAGATACGCAGTATTTT.

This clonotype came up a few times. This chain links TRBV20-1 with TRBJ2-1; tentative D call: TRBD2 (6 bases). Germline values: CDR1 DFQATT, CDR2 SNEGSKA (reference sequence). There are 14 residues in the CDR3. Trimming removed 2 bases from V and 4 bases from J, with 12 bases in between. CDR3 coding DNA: TGCAGTGCTAGATCCGGCGGGGATTACAATGAGCAGTTCTTC. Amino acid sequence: CSARSGGDYNEQFF.

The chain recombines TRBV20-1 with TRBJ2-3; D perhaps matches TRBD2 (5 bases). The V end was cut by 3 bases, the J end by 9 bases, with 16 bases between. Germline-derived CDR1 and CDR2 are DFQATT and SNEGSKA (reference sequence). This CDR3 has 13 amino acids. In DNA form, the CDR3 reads TGCAGTGCTAGCCCCCAGACTACCTCGACGCAGTATTTT. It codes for CSASPQTTSTQYF.

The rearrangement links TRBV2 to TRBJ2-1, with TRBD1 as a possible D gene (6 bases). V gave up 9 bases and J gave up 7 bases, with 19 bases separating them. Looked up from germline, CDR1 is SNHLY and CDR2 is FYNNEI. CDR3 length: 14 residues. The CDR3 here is CARGSVDRRNEQFF. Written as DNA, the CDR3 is TGTGCCAGGGGGAGTGTGGACAGAAGGAATGAGCAGTTCTTC. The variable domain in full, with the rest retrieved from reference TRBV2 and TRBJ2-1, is EPEVTQTPSHQVTQMGQEVILRCVPISNHLYFYWYRQILGQKVEFLVSFYNNEISEKSEIFDDQFSVERPDGSNFTLKIRSTKLEDSAMYFCARGSVDRRNEQFFGPGTRLTVL.

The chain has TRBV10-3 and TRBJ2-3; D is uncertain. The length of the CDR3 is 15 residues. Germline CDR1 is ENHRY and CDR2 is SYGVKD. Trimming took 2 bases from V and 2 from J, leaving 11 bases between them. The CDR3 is CAISEGKQNTDTQYF. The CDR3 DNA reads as TGTGCCATCAGTGAGGGGAAACAGAACACAGATACGCAGTATTTT.

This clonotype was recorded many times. CDR3 amino acids: CSARETGDSGNTIYF. In DNA, the CDR3 is TGCAGTGCTAGAGAGACAGGGGACTCTGGAAACACCATATATTTT. The chain recombines TRBV20-1 with TRBJ1-3, with 8 bases matching TRBD1. V lost 0 bases and J lost 0; bases outside the gene matches: 1. Germline V lookup: CDR1 DFQATT, CDR2 SNEGSKA (reference sequence). The CDR3 totals 15 residues.